This note documents a single T cell receptor (beta chain) sequence. The data derive from a study of identifying expanded T cells in peripheral blood. Healthy donors had no documented immune events, such as infections, while sampled. The table came from immunoSEQ multiplex PCR; TCRdb's copy has only in-frame clones and leaves some out. In the table there are tens of thousands of clones, around 89% of which are singletons. The sample comprised blood. The TCR sequence derives from a person aged 18 to 75 in good health.

CDR3 nucleotide sequence: TGTGCCAGCAGCTCCCGCGGGGGACCCTCCTACAATGAGCAGTTCTTC. Its translation: CASSSRGGPSYNEQFF. The chain carries TRBV13 and TRBJ2-1; 7 bases map to TRBD2. The V segment lost 4 bases and the J segment 0 bases; nucleotides outside the gene matches: 6. Per the germline V gene, CDR1 is PRHDT and CDR2 is FYEKMQ (reference sequence). This CDR3 is 16 amino acids long.